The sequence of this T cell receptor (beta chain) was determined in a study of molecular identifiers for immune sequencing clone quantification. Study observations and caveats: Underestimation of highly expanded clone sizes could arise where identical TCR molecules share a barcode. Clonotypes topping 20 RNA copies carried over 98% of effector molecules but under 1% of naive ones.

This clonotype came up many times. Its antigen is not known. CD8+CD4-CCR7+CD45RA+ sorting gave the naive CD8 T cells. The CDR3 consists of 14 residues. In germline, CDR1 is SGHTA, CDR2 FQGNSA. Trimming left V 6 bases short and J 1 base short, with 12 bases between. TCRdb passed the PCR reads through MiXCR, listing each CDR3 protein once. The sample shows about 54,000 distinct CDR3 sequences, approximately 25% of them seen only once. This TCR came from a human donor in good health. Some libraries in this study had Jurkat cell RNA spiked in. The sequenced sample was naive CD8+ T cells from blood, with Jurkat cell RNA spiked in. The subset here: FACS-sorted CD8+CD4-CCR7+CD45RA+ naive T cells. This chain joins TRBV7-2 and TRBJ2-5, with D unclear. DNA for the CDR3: TGTGCCAGCAGAACAGTTGGATCCCAAGAGACCCAGTACTTC. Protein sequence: CASRTVGSQETQYF.